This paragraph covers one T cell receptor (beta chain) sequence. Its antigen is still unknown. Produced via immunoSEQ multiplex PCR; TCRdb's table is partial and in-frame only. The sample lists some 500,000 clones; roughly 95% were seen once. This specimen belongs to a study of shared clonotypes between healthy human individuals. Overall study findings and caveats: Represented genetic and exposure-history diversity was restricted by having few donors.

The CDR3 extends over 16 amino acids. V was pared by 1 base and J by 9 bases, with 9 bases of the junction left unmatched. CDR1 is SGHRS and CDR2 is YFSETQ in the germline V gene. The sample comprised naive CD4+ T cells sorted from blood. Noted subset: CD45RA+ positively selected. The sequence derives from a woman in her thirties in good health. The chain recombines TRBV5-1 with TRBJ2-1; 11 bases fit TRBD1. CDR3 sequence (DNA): TGCGCCAGCAGCTTGAGGGAGAGGACAGGGGGCAGTGAGCAGTTCTTC. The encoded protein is CASSLRERTGGSEQFF.